This T cell receptor beta chain was obtained from a study of vaccination and CD4 T cells after COVID-19. Points on this clonotype: The antigen is undetermined.

Study-level results: Nearly all convalescent vaccine-specific clones, 304 of 307, recognized only SARS-CoV-2 spike.

Cultured CD4+ T-cell DNA underwent Oncomine TCR Beta short-read sequencing. TCRdb recomputed calls from the PCR reads with MiXCR, one row per CDR3 protein. The sample lists 10,000 or so distinct CDR3 sequences, 30% occurring once. Indicated treatment: approximately 11-day PBMC culture with coronavirus spike peptide pools or control peptides (ViraFEST assay). The ends lost 5 bases at V and 2 bases at J; junction bases unmatched: 10. The CDR3 spans 16 residues. The germline CDR1 and CDR2 sequences are SSHAT and FNYEAQ (reference sequence). The sample here was CD4+ T cells from blood, cultured in vitro, taken after SARS-CoV-2 vaccination. This rearrangement joins TRBV7-7 to TRBJ2-3, with 7 bases that match TRBD1. This TCR derives from a human donor who had recovered from COVID-19. The CDR3 region is CASSQALDRTTDTQYF. DNA of the CDR3: TGTGCCAGCAGCCAAGCACTGGACAGGACCACAGATACGCAGTATTTT. The entire variable domain, with the rest obtained from reference TRBV7-7 and TRBJ2-3, is as follows: GAGVSQSPRYKVTKRGQDVTLRCDPISSHATLYWYQQALGQGPEFLTYFNYEAQPDKSGLPSDRFSAERPEGSISTLTIQRTEQRDSAMYRCASSQALDRTTDTQYFGPGTRLTVL.